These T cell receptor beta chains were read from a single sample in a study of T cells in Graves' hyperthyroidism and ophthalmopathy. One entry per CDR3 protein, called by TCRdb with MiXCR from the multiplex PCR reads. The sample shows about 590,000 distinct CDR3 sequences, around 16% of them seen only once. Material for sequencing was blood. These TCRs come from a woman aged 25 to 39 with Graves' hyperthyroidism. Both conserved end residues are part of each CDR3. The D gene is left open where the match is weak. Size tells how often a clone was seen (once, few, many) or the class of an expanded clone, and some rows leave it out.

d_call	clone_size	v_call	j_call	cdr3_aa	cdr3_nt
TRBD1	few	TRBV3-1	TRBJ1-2	CASSLGQGGRSFNYGYTF	TGTGCCAGCAGCCTAGGACAGGGGGGACGTTCCTTTAACTATGGCTACACCTTC
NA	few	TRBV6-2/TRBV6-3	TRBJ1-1	CASSYSWGATLVNTEAFF	TGTGCCAGCAGTTACTCGTGGGGGGCTACTCTCGTGAACACTGAAGCTTTCTTT
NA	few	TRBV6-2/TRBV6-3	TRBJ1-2	CASGRGELDGYTF	TGTGCCAGCGGGCGAGGGGAGCTTGATGGCTACACCTTC
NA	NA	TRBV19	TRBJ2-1	CASSKAADNEQFF	TGTGCCAGTAGTAAGGCGGCAGACAATGAGCAGTTCTTC
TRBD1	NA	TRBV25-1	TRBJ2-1	CASRGAWDSLYEQFF	TGTGCCAGCAGGGGGGCTTGGGACAGTCTTTACGAGCAGTTCTTC
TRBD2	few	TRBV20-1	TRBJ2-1	CSARDPQTGTSGRADEQFF	TGCAGTGCTAGAGATCCACAAACCGGGACTAGCGGGAGAGCAGATGAGCAGTTCTTC
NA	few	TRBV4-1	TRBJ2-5	CASSQGRQETQYF	TGCGCCAGCAGCCAGGGACGGCAAGAGACCCAGTACTTC
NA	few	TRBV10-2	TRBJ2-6	CASSEVAGGVGSGANVLTF	TGCGCCAGCAGTGAAGTCGCTGGCGGGGTAGGGTCTGGGGCCAACGTCCTGACTTTC
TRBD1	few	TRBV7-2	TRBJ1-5	CASSRGQGGSNQPQHF	TGTGCCAGCAGCAGGGGACAGGGAGGAAGCAATCAGCCCCAGCATTTT
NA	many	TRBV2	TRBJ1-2	CASKEMGRAYGYTF	TGTGCCAGCAAGGAGATGGGTCGGGCCTATGGCTACACCTTC
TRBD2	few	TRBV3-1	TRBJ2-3	CASSLWTSGRAVRTDTQYF	TGTGCCAGCAGCCTCTGGACTAGCGGGAGGGCCGTGAGAACAGATACGCAGTATTTT
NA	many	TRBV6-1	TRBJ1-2	CASRKSMVWGQNYGYTF	TGTGCCAGCAGGAAAAGCATGGTCTGGGGCCAGAACTATGGCTACACCTTC
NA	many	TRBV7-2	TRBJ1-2	CASSLDREGHGYTF	TGTGCCAGCAGCTTAGACAGGGAAGGTCATGGCTACACCTTC
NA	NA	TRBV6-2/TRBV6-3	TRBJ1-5	CASRQTSNQPQHF	TGTGCCAGCAGGCAAACTTCCAATCAGCCCCAGCATTTT
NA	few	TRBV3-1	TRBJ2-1	CASSQVPYPHGKGVQFF	TGTGCCAGCAGCCAAGTCCCCTATCCACACGGAAAGGGGGTGCAGTTCTTC
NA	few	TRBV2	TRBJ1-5	CASSEVGYGTQPQHF	TGTGCCAGCAGTGAAGTGGGTTACGGGACTCAGCCCCAGCATTTT
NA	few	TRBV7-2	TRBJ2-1	CASSRQNEQFF	TGTGCCAGCAGCCGCCAGAATGAGCAGTTCTTC
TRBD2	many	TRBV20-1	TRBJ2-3	CSASFRSGRATDTQYF	TGCAGTGCTAGTTTCCGTAGCGGGAGGGCCACAGATACGCAGTATTTT
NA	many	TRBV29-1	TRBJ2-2	CSVEGDANTGELFF	TGCAGCGTTGAGGGGGACGCGAACACCGGGGAGCTGTTTTTT
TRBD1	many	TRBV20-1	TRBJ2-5	CSATGQGVETQYF	TGCAGTGCGACGGGACAGGGTGTTGAGACCCAGTACTTC
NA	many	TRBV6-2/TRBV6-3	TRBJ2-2	CASSYFGTGELFF	TGTGCCAGCAGTTACTTCGGCACCGGGGAGCTGTTTTTT
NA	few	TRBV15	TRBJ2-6	CATSRTPSGANVLTF	TGTGCCACCAGCAGAACACCCTCTGGGGCCAACGTCCTGACTTTC
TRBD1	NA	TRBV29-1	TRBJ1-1	CSVESGGWTEAFF	TGCAGCGTTGAATCAGGGGGTTGGACTGAAGCTTTCTTT
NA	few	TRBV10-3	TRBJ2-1	CAIRGTSNNEQFF	TGTGCCATCAGGGGGACGAGTAACAATGAGCAGTTCTTC
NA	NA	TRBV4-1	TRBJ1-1	CASSQEVRVGLLEAFF	TGCGCCAGCAGCCAAGAAGTCAGGGTTGGTCTACTTGAAGCTTTCTTT
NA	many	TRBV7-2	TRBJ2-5	CASSYRGETQYF	TGTGCCAGCAGCTATAGGGGGGAGACCCAGTACTTC
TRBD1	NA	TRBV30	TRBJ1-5	CAWAGQPHQPQHF	TGTGCCTGGGCGGGACAGCCACATCAGCCCCAGCATTTT
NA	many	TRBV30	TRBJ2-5	CAWSTREETQYF	TGTGCCTGGAGTACCAGGGAAGAGACCCAGTACTTC
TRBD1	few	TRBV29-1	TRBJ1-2	CSVEDHRTGGVDYGYTF	TGCAGCGTTGAAGATCACCGGACAGGGGGTGTCGACTATGGCTACACCTTC
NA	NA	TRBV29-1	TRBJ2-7	CSVVSGNSSYEQYF	TGCAGCGTTGTCAGTGGGAACAGCTCCTACGAGCAGTACTTC
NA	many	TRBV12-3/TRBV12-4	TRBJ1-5	CASSLVGGGSNQPQHF	TGTGCCAGCAGTTTAGTAGGGGGAGGTAGCAATCAGCCCCAGCATTTT
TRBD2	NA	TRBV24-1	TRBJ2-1	CATSGPGGSIGQFF	TGTGCCACCAGTGGACCCGGCGGGAGCATCGGGCAGTTCTTC
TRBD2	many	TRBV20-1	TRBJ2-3	CSASLGTSGTDTQYF	TGCAGTGCTAGTCTCGGGACTAGCGGTACAGATACGCAGTATTTT
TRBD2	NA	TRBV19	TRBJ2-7	CASSQGLAGVVREQYF	TGTGCCAGTAGTCAAGGACTAGCGGGAGTCGTTCGCGAGCAGTACTTC
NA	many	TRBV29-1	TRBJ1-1	CSVAQTADGGTEAFF	TGCAGCGTTGCCCAGACAGCTGATGGCGGCACTGAAGCTTTCTTT
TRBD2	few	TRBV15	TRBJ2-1	CATSIGTSGRGYNEQFF	TGTGCCACCAGCATAGGGACTAGCGGGAGAGGATACAATGAGCAGTTCTTC
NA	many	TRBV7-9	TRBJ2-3	CASSSPSPTDTQYF	TGTGCCAGCAGCTCCCCATCCCCGACAGATACGCAGTATTTT
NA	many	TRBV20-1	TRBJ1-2	CSVFEAGYTF	TGCAGTGTCTTCGAGGCTGGCTACACCTTC
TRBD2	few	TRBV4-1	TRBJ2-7	CASSQHLGTSGSSYEQYF	TGCGCCAGCAGCCAACACCTTGGGACTAGCGGGAGTTCCTACGAGCAGTACTTC
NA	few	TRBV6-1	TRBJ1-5	CASSYLSDRDQPQHF	TGTGCCAGCAGTTATTTGTCGGACCGAGATCAGCCCCAGCATTTT
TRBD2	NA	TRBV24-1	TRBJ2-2	CATSDPLAAKSGELFF	TGTGCCACCAGTGATCCACTAGCGGCGAAAAGTGGGGAGCTGTTTTTT
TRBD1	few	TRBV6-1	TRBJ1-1	CASSQLTGFNVNTEAFF	TGTGCCAGCAGTCAACTGACAGGGTTTAATGTGAACACTGAAGCTTTCTTT
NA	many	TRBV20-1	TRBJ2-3	CSAAEVDGTDTQYF	TGCAGTGCTGCGGAGGTAGATGGCACAGATACGCAGTATTTT
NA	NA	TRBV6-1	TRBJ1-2	CASMTSGGYTF	TGTGCCAGCATGACATCGGGAGGCTACACCTTC
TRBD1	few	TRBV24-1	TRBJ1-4	CATSDPTGEGANEKLFF	TGTGCCACCAGTGATCCGACAGGGGAAGGAGCTAATGAAAAACTGTTTTTT
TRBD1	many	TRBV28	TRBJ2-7	CASDRVGGYEQYF	TGTGCCAGCGACAGGGTGGGTGGCTACGAGCAGTACTTC
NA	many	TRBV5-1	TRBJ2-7	CASSLGQTTYEQYF	TGCGCCAGCAGCTTGGGACAGACTACCTACGAGCAGTACTTC
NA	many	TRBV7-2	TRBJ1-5	CASSLVGGQPQHF	TGTGCCAGCAGCTTAGTGGGAGGGCAGCCCCAGCATTTT
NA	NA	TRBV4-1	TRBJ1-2	CASSQDWQNYGYTF	TGCGCCAGCAGCCAAGATTGGCAGAACTATGGCTACACCTTC
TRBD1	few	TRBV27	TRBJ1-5	CASSSRGYQPQHF	TGTGCCAGCAGTTCCAGGGGGTATCAGCCCCAGCATTTT
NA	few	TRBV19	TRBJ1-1	CASTPGGAGEGTEAFF	TGTGCCAGTACCCCAGGCGGGGCAGGGGAAGGCACTGAAGCTTTCTTT
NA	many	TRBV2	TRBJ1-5	CASRDLLGQPQHF	TGTGCCAGCAGGGACCTCCTGGGGCAGCCCCAGCATTTT
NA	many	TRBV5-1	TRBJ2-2	CASSLAAESNTGELFF	TGCGCCAGCAGCTTGGCCGCGGAGTCGAACACCGGGGAGCTGTTTTTT
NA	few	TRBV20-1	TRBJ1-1	CSARDRGEGDTEAFF	TGCAGTGCTAGAGATAGGGGGGAAGGGGACACTGAAGCTTTCTTT
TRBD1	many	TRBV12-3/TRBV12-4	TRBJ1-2	CASRPQGAGGYTF	TGTGCCAGCAGACCTCAGGGGGCGGGAGGCTACACCTTC
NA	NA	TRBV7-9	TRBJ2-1	CASSADRDYEQFF	TGTGCCAGCAGCGCCGACAGGGACTATGAGCAGTTCTTC
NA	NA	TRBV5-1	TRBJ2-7	CASSLSRGHDYEQYF	TGCGCCAGCAGCTTGTCCCGGGGCCACGACTACGAGCAGTACTTC
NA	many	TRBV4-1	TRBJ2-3	CASSQDPSGTTTDTQYF	TGCGCCAGCAGCCAAGATCCCTCCGGGACAACGACGGATACGCAGTATTTT
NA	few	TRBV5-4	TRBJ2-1	CASTAAIAGAEQFF	TGTGCCAGCACCGCGGCAATCGCCGGAGCTGAGCAGTTCTTC
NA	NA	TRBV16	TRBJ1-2	CASSQSEGEGYTF	TGTGCCAGCAGCCAATCCGAGGGGGAAGGCTACACCTTC